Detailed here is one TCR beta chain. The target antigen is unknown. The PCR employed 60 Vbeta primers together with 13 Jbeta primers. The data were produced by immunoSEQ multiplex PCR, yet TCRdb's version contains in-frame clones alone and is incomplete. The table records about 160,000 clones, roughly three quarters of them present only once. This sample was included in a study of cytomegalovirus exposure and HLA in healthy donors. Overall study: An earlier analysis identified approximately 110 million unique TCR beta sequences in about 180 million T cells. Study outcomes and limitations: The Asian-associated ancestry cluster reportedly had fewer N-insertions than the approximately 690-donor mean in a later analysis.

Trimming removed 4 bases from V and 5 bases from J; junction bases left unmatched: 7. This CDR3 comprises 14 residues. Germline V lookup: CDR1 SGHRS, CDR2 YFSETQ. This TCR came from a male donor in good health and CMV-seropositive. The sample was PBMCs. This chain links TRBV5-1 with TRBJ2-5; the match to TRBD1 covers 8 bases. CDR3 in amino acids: CASSLMDRAETQYF. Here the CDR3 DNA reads TGCGCCAGCAGCCTTATGGACAGGGCCGAGACCCAGTACTTC.